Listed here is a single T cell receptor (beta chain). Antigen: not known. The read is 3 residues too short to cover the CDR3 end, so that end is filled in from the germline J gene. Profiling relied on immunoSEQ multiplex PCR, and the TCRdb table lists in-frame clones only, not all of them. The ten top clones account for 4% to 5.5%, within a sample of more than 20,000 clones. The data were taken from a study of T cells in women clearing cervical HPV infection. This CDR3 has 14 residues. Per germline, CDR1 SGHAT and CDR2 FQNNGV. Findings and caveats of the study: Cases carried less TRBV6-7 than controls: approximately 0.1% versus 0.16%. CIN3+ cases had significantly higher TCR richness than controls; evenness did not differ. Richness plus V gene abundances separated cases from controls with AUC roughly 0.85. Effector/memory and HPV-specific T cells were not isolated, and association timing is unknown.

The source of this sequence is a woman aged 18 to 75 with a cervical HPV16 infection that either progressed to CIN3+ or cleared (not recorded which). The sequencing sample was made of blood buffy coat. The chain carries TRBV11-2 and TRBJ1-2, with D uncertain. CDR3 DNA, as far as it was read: TGTGCCAGCAGCCAGGAGCGGGAGAGCAACGAG. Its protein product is CASSQERESNE. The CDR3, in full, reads CASSQERESNEYTF. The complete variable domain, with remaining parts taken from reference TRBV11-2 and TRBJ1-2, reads EAGVAQSPRYKIIEKRQSVAFWCNPISGHATLYWYQQILGQGPKLLIQFQNNGVVDDSQLPKDRFSAERLKGVDSTLKIQPAKLEDSAVYLCASSQERESNEYTFGSGTRLTVV.